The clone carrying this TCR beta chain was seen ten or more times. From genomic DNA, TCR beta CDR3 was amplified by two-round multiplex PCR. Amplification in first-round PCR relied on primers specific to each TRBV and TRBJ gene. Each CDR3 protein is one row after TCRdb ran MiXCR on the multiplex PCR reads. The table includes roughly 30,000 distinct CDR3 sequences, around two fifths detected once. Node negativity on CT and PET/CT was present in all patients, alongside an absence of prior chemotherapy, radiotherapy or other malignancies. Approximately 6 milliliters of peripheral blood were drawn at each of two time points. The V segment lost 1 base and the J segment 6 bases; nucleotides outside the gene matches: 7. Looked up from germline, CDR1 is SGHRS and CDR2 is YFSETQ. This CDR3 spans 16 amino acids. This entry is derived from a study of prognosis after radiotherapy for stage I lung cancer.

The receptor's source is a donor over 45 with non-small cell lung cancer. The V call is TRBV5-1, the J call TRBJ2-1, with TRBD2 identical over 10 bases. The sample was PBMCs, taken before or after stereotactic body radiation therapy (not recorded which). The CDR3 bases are TGCGCCAGCAGCTTGAGGATAGCGGGAGGTTCCAATGAGCAGTTCTTC. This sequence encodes CASSLRIAGGSNEQFF.